Each of the 29 T cell receptor beta chains below was sequenced from the same sample in a study of tissue T cells after allogeneic stem cell transplantation. This table comes from immunoSEQ multiplex PCR, and its TCRdb copy is limited to in-frame clones, with some not included. The sample includes some 45,000 clones, roughly 92% seen only once; the top ten take 3.8%. The sample in question was blood, obtained before transplantation. The receptor set was obtained from a woman aged 40 to 75 who later had graft-versus-host disease after an allogeneic stem cell transplant.

J is TRBJ2-2 and V is TRBV7-2; D is possibly TRBD1 or TRBD2 (5 bases each). V was shortened by 5 bases and J by 4 bases, with 14 bases between the two germline ends. Germline CDR1 reads SGHTA; CDR2 reads FQGNSA. The CDR3 is 15 amino acids. The CDR3 spells CASSALPGTTGELFF. The CDR3 region has the DNA TGTGCCAGCAGCGCACTCCCAGGGACCACCGGGGAGCTGTTTTTT.

The chain has TRBV14 and TRBJ2-2; D is ambiguous. Looked up from germline, CDR1 is SGHDN and CDR2 is FVKESK. Deletions cut 1 base from V and 7 bases from J, with 16 bases between. This CDR3 comprises 16 residues. The CDR3 is CASSQGLTLGYGELFF. As DNA, the CDR3 is TGTGCCAGCAGCCAAGGGCTAACCCTGGGGTACGGGGAGCTGTTTTTT.

The chain joins TRBV4-2 to TRBJ2-1; TRBD2 might be the D (6 bases). CDR3 length: 14 residues. The germline CDR1 and CDR2 sequences are LGHNA and YNFKEQ. V was clipped by 4 bases and J by 8 bases, with 15 bases between them. CDR3 sequence reads: CASSPPAPSDEQFF. In nucleotides, the CDR3 is TGTGCCAGCAGCCCCCCGGCCCCTAGCGATGAGCAGTTCTTC.

The CDR3, as DNA: TGTGCCAGCAGCTTAAAGGCTAGCGGGGCCGGGAGCGGGGAGCTGTTTTTT. The encoded protein is CASSLKASGAGSGELFF. The rearrangement uses TRBV7-6 and TRBJ2-2, with 9 bases that match TRBD2. The CDR3 has 17 amino acids. V dropped 2 bases and J dropped 7; count of bases not matched to a gene: 11. Germline CDR1 SGHVS, CDR2 FNYEAQ.

This clone came up a few times. The chain joins TRBV4-2 to TRBJ2-1; 11 positions agree with TRBD2. V lost 10 bases, J lost 7 bases, and 9 bases stayed unmatched. This CDR3 region has 14 residues. Germline lookup yields CDR1 LGHNA and CDR2 YNFKEQ. As DNA, the CDR3 is TGTGCCACCCAAAAAACTAGCGGGAGTAATGAGCAGTTCTTC. Its translation: CATQKTSGSNEQFF.

The chain combines TRBV6-1 with TRBJ2-3, with D hard to call. Trimming left V 6 bases short and J 0 bases short, with 16 bases between. Germline V gene lookup returns CDR1 MNHNS and CDR2 SASEGT. The CDR3 sequence is 16 residues long. In nucleotides, the CDR3 is TGTGCCAGCAGCGAACCGTTCGGCTTTAGCACAGATACGCAGTATTTT. This translates into CASSEPFGFSTDTQYF.

The chain couples TRBV11-2 to TRBJ2-3, with D perhaps matching TRBD2 (6 bases). This CDR3 region has 15 residues. In germline, CDR1 is SGHAT, CDR2 FQNNGV. V lost 5 bases, J lost 0 bases, and 12 bases lay in between. Written as DNA, the CDR3 is TGTGCCAGCAGCCTTCTAGCGCTGAGCACAGATACGCAGTATTTT. As protein: CASSLLALSTDTQYF.

V gene TRBV19 combines with J gene TRBJ2-1; 7 bases fit TRBD1. Per the germline V gene, CDR1 is LNHDA and CDR2 is SQIVND (reference sequence). This CDR3 has 13 amino acids. V shed 5 bases, J shed 6 bases, and the junction held 4 bases outside the gene matches. The CDR3, as DNA: TGTGCCAGTAGTGTGGGACAGATCAATGAGCAGTTCTTC. Translating it yields CASSVGQINEQFF.

This chain links TRBV7-2 with TRBJ1-5, with D possibly TRBD1 on 6 matching bases. CDR3 length: 16 residues. In germline, CDR1 is SGHTA, CDR2 FQGNSA. Trimming stripped 3 bases from V and 2 bases from J, with 14 bases between. This CDR3 is CASSLWGAAGNQPQHF. In nucleotides, the CDR3 is TGTGCCAGCAGCTTGTGGGGGGCGGCTGGCAATCAGCCCCAGCATTTT.

This chain links TRBV9 with TRBJ1-1, with 11 bases fitting TRBD1. The CDR3 contains 16 residues. Trimming at V came to 0 bases and at J to 6 bases, leaving 7 bases not matched to a gene. Germline V lookup: CDR1 SGDLS, CDR2 YYNGEE. CDR3 protein: CASSVGTGGGVSEAFF. The DNA of the CDR3 is TGTGCCAGCAGCGTAGGGACAGGGGGCGGGGTGTCTGAAGCTTTCTTT. The full variable domain, completed using reference TRBV9 and TRBJ1-1, is DSGVTQTPKHLITATGQRVTLRCSPRSGDLSVYWYQQSLDQGLQFLIQYYNGEERAKGNILERFSAQQFPDLHSELNLSSLELGDSALYFCASSVGTGGGVSEAFFGQGTRLTVV.

The chain joins TRBV13 to TRBJ2-7; D perhaps matches TRBD1 (6 bases). The germline V gene has CDR1 PRHDT and CDR2 FYEKMQ (reference sequence). V was cut by 4 bases and J by 0 bases, with 10 bases left in between. There are 14 residues in the CDR3. The CDR3 coding sequence is TGTGCCAGCAGCTCGACAGGAGCCTCCTACGAGCAGTACTTC. It encodes CASSSTGASYEQYF.

This chain links TRBV6-4 with TRBJ2-7; no clear D. V was clipped by 0 bases and J by 4 bases, with 10 bases between them. From germline, CDR1 is MRHNA and CDR2 SNTAGT. CDR3 size: 14 residues. CDR3 residues: CASSDSSVAYEQYF. The CDR3 nucleotides are TGTGCCAGCAGTGACTCTTCCGTAGCTTACGAGCAGTACTTC.

CDR3 in DNA: TGTGCCAGCAGACCACCCGGACTAACCTACAATGAGCAGTTCTTC. Translation: CASRPPGLTYNEQFF. V is TRBV6-6 and J is TRBJ2-1; TRBD2 might be the D (6 bases). The V gene's germline CDR1 is MNHNY and CDR2 SVGAGI (reference sequence). The CDR3 has 15 residues. Trimming left V 6 bases short and J 2 bases short, with 14 bases between.

V and J are TRBV19 and TRBJ1-3; D gene ambiguous. Trimming took 0 bases from V and 0 from J, leaving 6 bases between them. From germline, CDR1 is LNHDA and CDR2 SQIVND (reference sequence). The CDR3 totals 15 residues. CDR3 amino acids: CASSIDRYSGNTIYF. The CDR3 coding sequence is TGTGCCAGTAGTATAGATCGCTACTCTGGAAACACCATATATTTT.

The chain has TRBV12-5 and TRBJ2-1; TRBD1 matches 7 bases. Per germline, CDR1 LGHNT and CDR2 FRNRAP. The CDR3 is 14 amino acids. V lost 1 base to trimming and J lost 5 bases; unmatched junction nucleotides: 2. The CDR3 nucleotides are TGTGCTAGTGGTTTGGGACAGGGTAACAATGAGCAGTTCTTC. It translates to CASGLGQGNNEQFF.

The rearrangement uses TRBV9 and TRBJ2-1; TRBD2 matches at 12 bases. CDR1 is SGDLS and CDR2 is YYNGEE in the germline V gene. The V segment lost 3 bases and the J segment 6 bases; nucleotides outside the gene matches: 7. The CDR3 contains 16 residues. The CDR3 loop reads CASSAPGLAGLNEQFF. CDR3 nucleotides: TGTGCCAGCAGCGCTCCGGGACTAGCGGGCCTCAATGAGCAGTTCTTC.

J is TRBJ2-3 and V is TRBV9; a weak D match, TRBD2 (5 bases). CDR3 length equals 16 residues. CDR1 is SGDLS and CDR2 is YYNGEE in the germline V gene. V shed 0 bases and J shed 1 base, with 12 bases lying between them. CDR3 DNA: TGTGCCAGCAGCGTAGGTACGACGAGGGGCACAGATACGCAGTATTTT. Residues: CASSVGTTRGTDTQYF.

This chain connects TRBV30 to TRBJ2-7, with no clear D. Trimming shortened V by 2 bases and J by 0 bases, and 14 bases separated the two germline ends. Germline assignment: CDR1 GTSNPN and CDR2 SVGIG (reference sequence). This CDR3 spans 15 amino acids. The CDR3 sequence is CAWSLDLINSYEQYF. CDR3 bases: TGTGCCTGGAGTCTCGACCTTATTAACTCCTACGAGCAGTACTTC.

This sequence joins TRBV7-2 and TRBJ1-1; the D gene is possibly TRBD1 (5 bases). Trimming stripped 5 bases from V and 2 bases from J, with 9 bases between. The CDR3 runs to 13 residues. The germline V gene has CDR1 SGHTA and CDR2 FQGNSA. CDR3 region: CASSRQGNTEAFF. Here the CDR3 DNA reads TGTGCCAGCAGCCGTCAGGGAAACACTGAAGCTTTCTTT. Filled out from reference TRBV7-2 and TRBJ1-1, the complete variable domain reads GAGVSQSPSNKVTEKGKDVELRCDPISGHTALYWYRQSLGQGLEFLIYFQGNSAPDKSGLPSDRFSAERTGGSVSTLTIQRTQQEDSAVYLCASSRQGNTEAFFGQGTRLTVV.

The chain has TRBV4-1 and TRBJ2-2; a weak D match, TRBD1 (6 bases). Germline CDR1 reads MGHRA; CDR2 reads YSYEKL. The CDR3 is 17 amino acids. Trimming removed 0 bases from V and 7 bases from J, with 18 bases in between. DNA for the CDR3: TGCGCCAGCAGCCAAGATGGGGGCTCCCCCTTGGGCGGGGAGCTGTTTTTT. Residues: CASSQDGGSPLGGELFF.

The chain employs TRBV5-1 and TRBJ2-1; 8 bases are a match to TRBD1. Germline lookup yields CDR1 SGHRS and CDR2 YFSETQ. The CDR3 has 20 amino acids. After removal of 3 bases from V and 1 base from J, the junction contained 18 bases not matched to a gene. CDR3 bases: TGCGCCAGCAGCTGGGCCGAAAGAAGGACAGGGTTGAGTTCCTACAATGAGCAGTTCTTC. Protein sequence: CASSWAERRTGLSSYNEQFF.

Of note for this clone: Other DNA sequences of this sample code for an identical CDR3. V is TRBV3-1 (or the pseudogene TRBV3-2) and J is TRBJ2-1, with D hard to call. The germline CDR1 and CDR2 sequences are LGHDT and YNNKEL (reference sequence). V lost 1 base, J lost 4 bases, and 2 bases lay in between. The CDR3 sequence is 12 residues long. The CDR3 spells CASSQGYNEQFF. The CDR3 DNA reads as TGTGCCAGCAGCCAAGGGTACAATGAGCAGTTCTTC.

J is TRBJ2-7 and V is TRBV5-4; TRBD1 is a possible D gene (5 bases). Trimming shortened V by 0 bases and J by 0 bases, and 10 bases separated the two germline ends. Germline CDR1 and CDR2: SGHNT and YYREEE (reference sequence). The CDR3 has 15 residues. In DNA, the CDR3 is TGTGCCAGCAGCTTGGGCGGTGACAGCTCCTACGAGCAGTACTTC. The encoded protein is CASSLGGDSSYEQYF.

J is TRBJ1-1 and V is TRBV9; maybe TRBD1 (6 bases). Germline V gene sequence: CDR1 SGDLS, CDR2 YYNGEE. The CDR3 has 13 amino acids. The germline V and J ends were trimmed by 4 bases and 6 bases, with 13 bases remaining between them. The CDR3 DNA reads TGTGCCAGCAGCCGCCGGGACAATTCTGAAGCTTTCTTT. This translates into CASSRRDNSEAFF.

The chain recombines TRBV7-8 with TRBJ1-2, with D perhaps matching TRBD1 (5 bases). CDR1 is SGHVS, CDR2 FQNEAQ, per germline. V was pared by 5 bases and J by 1 base, with 14 bases between. This CDR3 is 15 amino acids long. CDR3 amino acids: CASSQSRQHNYGYTF. In DNA, the CDR3 is TGTGCCAGCAGCCAAAGCAGACAGCATAACTATGGCTACACCTTC.

V gene TRBV27 combines with J gene TRBJ1-3; D is unclear. CDR1 MNHEY and CDR2 SMNVEV come from the germline V gene (reference sequence). CDR3 length equals 15 residues. Trimming pared 6 bases from V and 0 bases from J, leaving 12 bases between. CDR3 nucleotide sequence: TGTGCCAGCAGCGCAATGGACGGCTCTGGAAACACCATATATTTT. This sequence encodes CASSAMDGSGNTIYF.

The chain links TRBV30 to TRBJ2-4; possibly TRBD1 for D (5 bases). V was trimmed by 5 bases and J by 0 bases, leaving 11 bases between them. From germline, CDR1 is GTSNPN and CDR2 SVGIG (reference sequence). The CDR3 has 14 residues. CDR3 loop: CAWGTRVAKNIQYF. As DNA, the CDR3 is TGTGCCTGGGGTACCAGGGTAGCCAAAAACATTCAGTACTTC.

The table lists this clone with a few counts. The chain employs TRBV20-1 and TRBJ1-3, with D uncertain. CDR3 length: 12 residues. Trimming pared 3 bases from V and 4 bases from J, leaving 7 bases between. In germline, CDR1 is DFQATT, CDR2 SNEGSKA (reference sequence). CDR3 protein: CSASNRGNTIYF. CDR3 DNA: TGCAGTGCTAGTAATAGAGGAAACACCATATATTTT.

Here the CDR3 reads CATSREGTSFNEQFF. The CDR3 DNA follows: TGTGCCACCAGCAGAGAGGGGACTTCATTCAATGAGCAGTTCTTC. The chain carries TRBV15 and TRBJ2-1, with D maybe TRBD2 (6 bases). V was clipped by 0 bases and J by 6 bases, with 12 bases between them. This CDR3 has 15 amino acids. Per the germline V gene, CDR1 is LNHNV and CDR2 is YYDKDF (reference sequence).